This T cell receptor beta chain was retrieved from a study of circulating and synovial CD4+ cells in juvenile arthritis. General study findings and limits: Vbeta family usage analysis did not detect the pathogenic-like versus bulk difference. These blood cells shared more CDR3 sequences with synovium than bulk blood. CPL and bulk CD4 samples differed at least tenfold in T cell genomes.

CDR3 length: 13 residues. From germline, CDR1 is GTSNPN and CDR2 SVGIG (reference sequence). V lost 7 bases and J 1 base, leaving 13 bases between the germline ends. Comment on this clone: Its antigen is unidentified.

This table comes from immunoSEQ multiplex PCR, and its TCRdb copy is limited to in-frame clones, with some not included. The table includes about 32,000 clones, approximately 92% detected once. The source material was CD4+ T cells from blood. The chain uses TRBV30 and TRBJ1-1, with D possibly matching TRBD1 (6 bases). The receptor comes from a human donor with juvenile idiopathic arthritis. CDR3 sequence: CASSQDRNTEAFF. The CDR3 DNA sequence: TGTGCCTCGTCGCAGGACAGGAACACTGAAGCTTTCTTT.